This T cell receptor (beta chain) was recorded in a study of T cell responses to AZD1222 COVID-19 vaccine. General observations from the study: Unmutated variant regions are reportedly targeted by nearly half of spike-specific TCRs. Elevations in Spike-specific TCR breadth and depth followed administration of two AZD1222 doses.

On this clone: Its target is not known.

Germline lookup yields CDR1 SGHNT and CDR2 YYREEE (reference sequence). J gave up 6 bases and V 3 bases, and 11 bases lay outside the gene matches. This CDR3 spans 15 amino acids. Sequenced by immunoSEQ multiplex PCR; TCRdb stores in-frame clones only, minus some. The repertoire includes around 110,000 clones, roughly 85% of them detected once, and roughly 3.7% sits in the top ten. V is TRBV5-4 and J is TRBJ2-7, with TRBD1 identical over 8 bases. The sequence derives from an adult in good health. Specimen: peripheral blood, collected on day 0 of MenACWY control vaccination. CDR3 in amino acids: CASSSSGQVGREQYF. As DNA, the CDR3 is TGTGCCAGCAGCTCCTCGGGACAGGTGGGACGCGAGCAGTACTTC.